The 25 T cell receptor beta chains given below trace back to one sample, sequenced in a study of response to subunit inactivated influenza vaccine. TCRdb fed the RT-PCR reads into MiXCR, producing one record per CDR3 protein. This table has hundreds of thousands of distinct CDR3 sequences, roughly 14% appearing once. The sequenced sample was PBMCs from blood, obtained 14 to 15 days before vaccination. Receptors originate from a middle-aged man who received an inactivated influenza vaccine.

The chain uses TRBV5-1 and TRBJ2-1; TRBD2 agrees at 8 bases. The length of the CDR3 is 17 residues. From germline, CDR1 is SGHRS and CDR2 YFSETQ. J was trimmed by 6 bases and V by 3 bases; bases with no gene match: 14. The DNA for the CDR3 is TGCGCCAGCAGCTGGGATCCCCAGCGGGAGTTATCCAATGAGCAGTTCTTC. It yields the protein CASSWDPQRELSNEQFF.

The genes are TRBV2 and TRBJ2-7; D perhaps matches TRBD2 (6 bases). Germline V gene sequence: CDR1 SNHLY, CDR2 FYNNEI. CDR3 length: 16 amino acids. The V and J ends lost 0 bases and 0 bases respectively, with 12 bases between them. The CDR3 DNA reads TGTGCCAGCAGTGAAGCGTTAGCGGTGAGCTCCTACGAGCAGTACTTC. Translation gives CASSEALAVSSYEQYF.

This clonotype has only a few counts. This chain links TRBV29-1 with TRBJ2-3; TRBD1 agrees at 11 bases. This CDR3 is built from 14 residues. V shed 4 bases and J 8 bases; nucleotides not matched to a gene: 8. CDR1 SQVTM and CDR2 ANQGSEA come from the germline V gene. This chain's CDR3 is CSVVDRGRMGTQYF. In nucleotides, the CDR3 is TGCAGCGTTGTGGACAGGGGGCGGATGGGTACGCAGTATTTT.

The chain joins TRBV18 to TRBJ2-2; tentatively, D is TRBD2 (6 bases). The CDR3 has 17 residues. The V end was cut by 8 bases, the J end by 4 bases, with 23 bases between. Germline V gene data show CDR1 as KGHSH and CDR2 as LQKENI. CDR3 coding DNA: TGTGCCAGCGCTTACCAAGCGGGCTCTTCAGGCACCGGGGAGCTGTTTTTT. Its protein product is CASAYQAGSSGTGELFF.

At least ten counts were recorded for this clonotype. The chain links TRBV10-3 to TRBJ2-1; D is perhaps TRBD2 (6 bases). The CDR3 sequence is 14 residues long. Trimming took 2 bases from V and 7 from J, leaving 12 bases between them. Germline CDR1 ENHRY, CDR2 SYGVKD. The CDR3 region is CAISEAGTKNEQFF. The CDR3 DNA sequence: TGTGCCATCAGTGAGGCGGGGACCAAAAATGAGCAGTTCTTC.

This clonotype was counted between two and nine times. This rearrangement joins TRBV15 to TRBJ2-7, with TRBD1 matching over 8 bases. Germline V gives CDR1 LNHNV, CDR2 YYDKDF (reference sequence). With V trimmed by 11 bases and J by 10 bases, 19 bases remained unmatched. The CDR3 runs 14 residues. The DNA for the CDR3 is TGTGCCGCCTCGTCCGGGACAGGAGGCTCTCAACAGTACTTC. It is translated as CAASSGTGGSQQYF.

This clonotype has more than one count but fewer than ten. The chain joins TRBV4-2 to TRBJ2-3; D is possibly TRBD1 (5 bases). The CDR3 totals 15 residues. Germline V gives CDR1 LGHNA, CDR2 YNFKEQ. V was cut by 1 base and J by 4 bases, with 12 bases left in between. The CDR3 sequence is CASSQVSGMSDTQYF. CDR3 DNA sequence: TGTGCCAGCAGCCAAGTGTCAGGGATGTCAGATACGCAGTATTTT.

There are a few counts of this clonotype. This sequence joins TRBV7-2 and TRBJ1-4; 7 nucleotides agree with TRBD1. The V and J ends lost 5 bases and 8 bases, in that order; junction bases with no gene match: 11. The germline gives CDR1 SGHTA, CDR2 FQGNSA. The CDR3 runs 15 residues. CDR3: CASSARQGFGEKLFF. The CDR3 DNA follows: TGTGCCAGCAGCGCACGACAGGGCTTTGGCGAAAAACTGTTTTTT. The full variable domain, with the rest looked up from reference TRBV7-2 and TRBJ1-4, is GAGVSQSPSNKVTEKGKDVELRCDPISGHTALYWYRQSLGQGLEFLIYFQGNSAPDKSGLPSDRFSAERTGGSVSTLTIQRTQQEDSAVYLCASSARQGFGEKLFFGSGTQLSVL.

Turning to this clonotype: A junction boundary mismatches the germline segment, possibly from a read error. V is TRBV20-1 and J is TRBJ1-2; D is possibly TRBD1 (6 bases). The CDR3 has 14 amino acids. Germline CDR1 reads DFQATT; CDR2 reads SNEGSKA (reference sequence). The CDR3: CSARGAGANYGYTF. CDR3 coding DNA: TGCAGTGCAAGAGGGGCGGGGGCGAACTATGGCTACACCTTC.

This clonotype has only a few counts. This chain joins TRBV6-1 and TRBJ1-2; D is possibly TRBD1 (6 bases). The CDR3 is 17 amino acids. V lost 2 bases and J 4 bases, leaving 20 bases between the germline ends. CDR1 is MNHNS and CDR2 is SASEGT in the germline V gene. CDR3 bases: TGTGCCAGCAGTGAAATTGTTGCAGGGGCCCGTGCCTATGGCTACACCTTC. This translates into CASSEIVAGARAYGYTF.

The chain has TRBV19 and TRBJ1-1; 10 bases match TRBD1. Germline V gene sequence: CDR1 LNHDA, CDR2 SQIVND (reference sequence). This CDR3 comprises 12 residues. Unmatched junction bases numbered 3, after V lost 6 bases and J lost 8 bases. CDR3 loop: CASRRDRGEAFF. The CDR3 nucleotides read TGTGCCAGTAGGCGGGACAGGGGCGAAGCTTTCTTT.

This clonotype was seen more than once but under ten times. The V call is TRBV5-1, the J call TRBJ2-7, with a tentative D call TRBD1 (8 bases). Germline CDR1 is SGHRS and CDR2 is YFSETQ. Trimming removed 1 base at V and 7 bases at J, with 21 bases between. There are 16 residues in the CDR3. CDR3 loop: CASSLQGAKAGEEQYF. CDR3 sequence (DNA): TGCGCCAGCAGCTTGCAGGGGGCGAAGGCGGGGGAAGAGCAGTACTTC. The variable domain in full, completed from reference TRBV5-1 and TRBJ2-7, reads KAGVTQTPRYLIKTRGQQVTLSCSPISGHRSVSWYQQTPGQGLQFLFEYFSETQRNKGNFPGRFSGRQFSNSRSEMNVSTLELGDSALYLCASSLQGAKAGEEQYFGPGTRLTVT.

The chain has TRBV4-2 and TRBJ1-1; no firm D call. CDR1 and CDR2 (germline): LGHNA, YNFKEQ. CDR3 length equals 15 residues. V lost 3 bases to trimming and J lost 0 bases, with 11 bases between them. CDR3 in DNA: TGTGCCAGCAGCCATTACGAGGTCCTGAACACTGAAGCTTTCTTT. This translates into CASSHYEVLNTEAFF.

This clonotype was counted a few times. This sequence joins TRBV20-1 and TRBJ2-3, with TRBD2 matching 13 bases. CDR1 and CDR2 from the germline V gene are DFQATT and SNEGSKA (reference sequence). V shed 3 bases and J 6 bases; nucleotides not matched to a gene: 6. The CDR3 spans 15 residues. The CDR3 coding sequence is TGCAGTGCTAGGGGAGGGACTAGCGGGGTTGATACGCAGTATTTT. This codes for CSARGGTSGVDTQYF.

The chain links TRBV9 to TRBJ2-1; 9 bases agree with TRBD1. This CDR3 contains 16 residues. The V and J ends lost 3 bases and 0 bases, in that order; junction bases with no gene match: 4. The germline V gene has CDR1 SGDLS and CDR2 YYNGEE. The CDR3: CASSGLTGGSYNEQFF. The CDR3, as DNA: TGTGCCAGCAGCGGACTGACAGGGGGCTCCTACAATGAGCAGTTCTTC.

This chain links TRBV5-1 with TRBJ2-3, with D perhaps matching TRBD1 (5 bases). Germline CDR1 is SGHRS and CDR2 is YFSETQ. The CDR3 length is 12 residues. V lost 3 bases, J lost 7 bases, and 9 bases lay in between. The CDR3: CASSYDSNTQYF. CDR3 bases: TGCGCCAGCAGCTACGACAGCAATACGCAGTATTTT. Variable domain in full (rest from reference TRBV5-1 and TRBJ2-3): KAGVTQTPRYLIKTRGQQVTLSCSPISGHRSVSWYQQTPGQGLQFLFEYFSETQRNKGNFPGRFSGRQFSNSRSEMNVSTLELGDSALYLCASSYDSNTQYFGPGTRLTVL.

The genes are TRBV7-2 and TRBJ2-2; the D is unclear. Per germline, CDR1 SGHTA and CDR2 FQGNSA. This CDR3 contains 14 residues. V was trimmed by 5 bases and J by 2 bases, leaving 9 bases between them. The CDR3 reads CASSLIRNTGELFF. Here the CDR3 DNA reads TGTGCCAGCAGCCTTATTAGAAACACCGGGGAGCTGTTTTTT.

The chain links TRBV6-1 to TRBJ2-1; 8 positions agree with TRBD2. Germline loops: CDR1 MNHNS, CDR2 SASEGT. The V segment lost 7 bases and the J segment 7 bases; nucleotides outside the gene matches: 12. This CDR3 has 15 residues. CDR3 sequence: CASNRGGTLLNEQFF. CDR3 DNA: TGTGCCAGCAATCGGGGGGGGACGCTGCTTAATGAGCAGTTCTTC.

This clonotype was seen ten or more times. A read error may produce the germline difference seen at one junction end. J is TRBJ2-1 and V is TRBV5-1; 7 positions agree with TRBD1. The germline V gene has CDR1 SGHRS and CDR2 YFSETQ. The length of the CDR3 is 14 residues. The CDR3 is CASSLGTVYNEQFF. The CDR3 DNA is TGCGCCAGCAGTTTGGGGACAGTCTACAATGAGCAGTTCTTC.

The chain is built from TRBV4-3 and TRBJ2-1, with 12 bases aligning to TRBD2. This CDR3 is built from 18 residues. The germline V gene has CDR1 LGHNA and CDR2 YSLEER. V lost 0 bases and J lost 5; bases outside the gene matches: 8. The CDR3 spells CASSQETSGSPGDNEQFF. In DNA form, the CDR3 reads TGCGCCAGCAGCCAAGAGACTAGCGGGAGCCCCGGAGACAATGAGCAGTTCTTC.

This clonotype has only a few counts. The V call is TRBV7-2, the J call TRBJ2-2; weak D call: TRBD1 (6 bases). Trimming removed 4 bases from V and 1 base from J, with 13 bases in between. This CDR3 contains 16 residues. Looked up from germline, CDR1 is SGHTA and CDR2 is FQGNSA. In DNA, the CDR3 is TGTGCCAGCAGCTCCATCGGGACACTGAACACCGGGGAGCTGTTTTTT. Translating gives CASSSIGTLNTGELFF.

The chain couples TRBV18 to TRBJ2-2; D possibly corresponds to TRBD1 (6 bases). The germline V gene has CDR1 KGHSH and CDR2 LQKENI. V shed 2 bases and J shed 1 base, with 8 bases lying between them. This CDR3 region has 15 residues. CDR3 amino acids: CASSPWTENTGELFF. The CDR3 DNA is TGTGCCAGCTCACCATGGACAGAGAACACCGGGGAGCTGTTTTTT.

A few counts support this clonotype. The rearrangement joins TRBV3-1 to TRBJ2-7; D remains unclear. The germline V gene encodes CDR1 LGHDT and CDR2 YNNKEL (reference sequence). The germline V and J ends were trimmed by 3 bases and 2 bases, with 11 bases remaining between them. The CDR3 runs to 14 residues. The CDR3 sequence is CASSHATKTYEQYF. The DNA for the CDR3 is TGTGCCAGCAGCCACGCAACAAAGACCTACGAGCAGTACTTC.

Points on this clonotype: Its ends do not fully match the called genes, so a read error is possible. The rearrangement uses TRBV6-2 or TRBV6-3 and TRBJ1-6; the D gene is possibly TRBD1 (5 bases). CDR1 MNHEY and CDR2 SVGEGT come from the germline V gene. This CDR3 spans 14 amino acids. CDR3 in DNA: TGTGCCAGGAGTTACAGGACTCATAATTCACCCCTCCACTTT. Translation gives CARSYRTHNSPLHF.

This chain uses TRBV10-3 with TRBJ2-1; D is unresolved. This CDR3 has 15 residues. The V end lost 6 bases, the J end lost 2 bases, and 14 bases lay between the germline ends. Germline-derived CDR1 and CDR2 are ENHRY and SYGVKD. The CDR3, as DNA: TGTGCCATCAGGCCAGCGCCACTACCCTACAATGAGCAGTTCTTC. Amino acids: CAIRPAPLPYNEQFF.